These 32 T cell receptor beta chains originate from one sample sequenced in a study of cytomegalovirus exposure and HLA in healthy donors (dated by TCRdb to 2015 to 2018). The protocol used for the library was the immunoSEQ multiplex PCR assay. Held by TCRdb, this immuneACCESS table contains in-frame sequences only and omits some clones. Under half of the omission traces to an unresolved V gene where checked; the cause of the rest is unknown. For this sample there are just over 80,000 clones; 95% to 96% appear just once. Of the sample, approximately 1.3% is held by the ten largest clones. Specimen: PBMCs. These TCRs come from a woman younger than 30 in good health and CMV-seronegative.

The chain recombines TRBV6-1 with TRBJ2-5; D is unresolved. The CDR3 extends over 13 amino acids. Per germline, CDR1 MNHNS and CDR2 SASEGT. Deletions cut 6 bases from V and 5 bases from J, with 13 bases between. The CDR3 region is CASSPSGVETQYF. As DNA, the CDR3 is TGTGCCAGCAGCCCGTCCGGTGTGGAGACCCAGTACTTC.

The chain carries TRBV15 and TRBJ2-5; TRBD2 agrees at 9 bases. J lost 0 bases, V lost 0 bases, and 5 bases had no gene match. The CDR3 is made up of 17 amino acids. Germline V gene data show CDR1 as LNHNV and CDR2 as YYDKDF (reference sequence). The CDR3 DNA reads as TGTGCCACCAGCAGAGATGAGACTAGCGGTTACCAAGAGACCCAGTACTTC. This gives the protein CATSRDETSGYQETQYF. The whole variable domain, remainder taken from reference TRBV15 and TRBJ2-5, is DAMVIQNPRYQVTQFGKPVTLSCSQTLNHNVMYWYQQKSSQAPKLLFHYYDKDFNNEADTPDNFQSRRPNTSFCFLDIRSPGLGDTAMYLCATSRDETSGYQETQYFGPGTRLLVL.

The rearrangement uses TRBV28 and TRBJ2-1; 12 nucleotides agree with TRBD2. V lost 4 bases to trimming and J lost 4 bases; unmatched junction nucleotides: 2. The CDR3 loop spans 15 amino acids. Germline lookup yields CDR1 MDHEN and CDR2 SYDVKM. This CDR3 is CASSSGLAGYNEQFF. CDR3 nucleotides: TGTGCCAGCAGTTCAGGACTAGCGGGGTACAATGAGCAGTTCTTC.

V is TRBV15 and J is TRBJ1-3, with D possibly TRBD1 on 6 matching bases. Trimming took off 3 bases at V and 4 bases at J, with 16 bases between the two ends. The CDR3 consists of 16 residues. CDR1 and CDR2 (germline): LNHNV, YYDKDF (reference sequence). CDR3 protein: CATSRDRTVEGNTIYF. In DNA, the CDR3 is TGTGCCACCAGCAGGGACCGGACAGTAGAGGGAAACACCATATATTTT.

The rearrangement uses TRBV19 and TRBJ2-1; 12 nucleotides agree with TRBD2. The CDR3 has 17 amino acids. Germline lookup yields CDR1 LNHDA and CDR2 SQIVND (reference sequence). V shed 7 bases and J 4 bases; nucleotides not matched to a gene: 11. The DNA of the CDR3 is TGTGCCAGTAAGGTGACTAGCGGGAGATCGGGTTACAATGAGCAGTTCTTC. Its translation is CASKVTSGRSGYNEQFF.

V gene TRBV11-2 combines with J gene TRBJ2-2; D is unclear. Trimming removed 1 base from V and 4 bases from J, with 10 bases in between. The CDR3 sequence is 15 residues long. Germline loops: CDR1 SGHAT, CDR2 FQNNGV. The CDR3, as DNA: TGTGCCAGCAGCTTAGGCGGCAGCACCACCGGGGAGCTGTTTTTT. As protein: CASSLGGSTTGELFF.

CDR3 sequence reads: CSVTGTGSETQYF. In DNA, the CDR3 is TGCAGCGTCACCGGGACAGGGAGTGAGACCCAGTACTTC. The rearrangement links TRBV29-1 to TRBJ2-5, with 9 nucleotides matching TRBD1. V dropped 6 bases and J dropped 5; count of bases not matched to a gene: 7. CDR1 is SQVTM and CDR2 is ANQGSEA in the germline V gene. The CDR3 loop spans 13 amino acids.

The DNA of the CDR3 is TGTGCCAGCGCGACACAGGGGCAGGGAAACATTCAGTACTTC. It encodes CASATQGQGNIQYF. The chain employs TRBV27 and TRBJ2-4; TRBD1 aligns across 7 bases. The germline V gene encodes CDR1 MNHEY and CDR2 SMNVEV (reference sequence). V lost 8 bases and J lost 6; bases outside the gene matches: 10. CDR3 length: 14 residues.

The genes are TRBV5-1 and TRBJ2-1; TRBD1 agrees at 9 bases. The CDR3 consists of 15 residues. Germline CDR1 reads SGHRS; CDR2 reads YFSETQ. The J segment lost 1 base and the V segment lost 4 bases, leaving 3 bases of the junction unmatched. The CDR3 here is CASSHGQGSYNEQFF. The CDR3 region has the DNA TGCGCCAGCAGCCACGGACAGGGGTCCTACAATGAGCAGTTCTTC.

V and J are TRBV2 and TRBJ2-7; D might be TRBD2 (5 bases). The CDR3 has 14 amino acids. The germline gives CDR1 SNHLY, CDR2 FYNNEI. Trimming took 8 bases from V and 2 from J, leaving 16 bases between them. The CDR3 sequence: CASDALAVTYEQYF. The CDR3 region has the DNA TGTGCCAGCGATGCGCTAGCTGTTACCTACGAGCAGTACTTC.

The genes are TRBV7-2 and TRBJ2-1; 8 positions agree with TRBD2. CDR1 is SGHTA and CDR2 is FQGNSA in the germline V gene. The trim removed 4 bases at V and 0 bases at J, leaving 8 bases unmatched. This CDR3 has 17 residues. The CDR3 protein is CASSWGLVSSSYNEQFF. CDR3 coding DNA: TGTGCCAGCAGCTGGGGACTAGTGTCGAGCTCCTACAATGAGCAGTTCTTC.

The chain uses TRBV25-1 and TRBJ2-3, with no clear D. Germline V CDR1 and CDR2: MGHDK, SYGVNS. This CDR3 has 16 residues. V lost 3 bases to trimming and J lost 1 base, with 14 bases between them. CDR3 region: CASSESPRRRTDTQYF. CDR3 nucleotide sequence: TGTGCCAGCAGTGAGTCGCCCAGGCGTCGCACAGATACGCAGTATTTT.

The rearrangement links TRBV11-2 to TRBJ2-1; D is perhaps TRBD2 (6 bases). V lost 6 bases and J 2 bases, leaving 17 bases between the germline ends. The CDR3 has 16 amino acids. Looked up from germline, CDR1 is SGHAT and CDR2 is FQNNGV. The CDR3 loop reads CASRGISGRTYNEQFF. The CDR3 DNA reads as TGTGCCAGCAGGGGAATAAGCGGGCGGACCTACAATGAGCAGTTCTTC.

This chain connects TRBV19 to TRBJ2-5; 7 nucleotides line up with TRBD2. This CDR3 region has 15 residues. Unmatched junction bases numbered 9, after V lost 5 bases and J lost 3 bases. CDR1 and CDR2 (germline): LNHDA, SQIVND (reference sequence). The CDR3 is CASSGRTGGEETQYF. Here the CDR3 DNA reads TGTGCCAGTAGTGGACGGACGGGAGGAGAAGAGACCCAGTACTTC.

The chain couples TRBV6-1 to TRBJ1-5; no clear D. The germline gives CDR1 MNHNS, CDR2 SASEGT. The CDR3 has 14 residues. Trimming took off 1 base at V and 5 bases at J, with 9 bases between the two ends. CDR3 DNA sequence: TGTGCCAGCAGTGAAGTTTCAGTTTATCAGCCCCAGCATTTT. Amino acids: CASSEVSVYQPQHF.

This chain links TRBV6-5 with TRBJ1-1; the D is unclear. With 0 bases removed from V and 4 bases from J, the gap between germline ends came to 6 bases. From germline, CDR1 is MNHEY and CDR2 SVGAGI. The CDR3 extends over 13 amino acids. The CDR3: CASSYSRITEAFF. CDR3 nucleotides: TGTGCCAGCAGTTACTCGAGGATCACTGAAGCTTTCTTT.

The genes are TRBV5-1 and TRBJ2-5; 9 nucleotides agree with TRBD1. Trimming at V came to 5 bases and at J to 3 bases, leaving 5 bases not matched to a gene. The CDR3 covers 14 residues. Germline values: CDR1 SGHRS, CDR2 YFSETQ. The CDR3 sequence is CASRGQGGKETQYF. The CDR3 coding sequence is TGCGCCAGCAGGGGACAGGGCGGGAAAGAGACCCAGTACTTC. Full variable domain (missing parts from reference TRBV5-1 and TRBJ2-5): KAGVTQTPRYLIKTRGQQVTLSCSPISGHRSVSWYQQTPGQGLQFLFEYFSETQRNKGNFPGRFSGRQFSNSRSEMNVSTLELGDSALYLCASRGQGGKETQYFGPGTRLLVL.

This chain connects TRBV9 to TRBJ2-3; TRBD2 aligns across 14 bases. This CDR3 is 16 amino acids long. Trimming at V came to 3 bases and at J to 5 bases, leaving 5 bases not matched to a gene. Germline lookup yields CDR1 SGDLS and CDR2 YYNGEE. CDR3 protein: CASSGPGLAGEDTQYF. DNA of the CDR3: TGTGCCAGCAGCGGACCGGGACTAGCGGGAGAAGATACGCAGTATTTT.

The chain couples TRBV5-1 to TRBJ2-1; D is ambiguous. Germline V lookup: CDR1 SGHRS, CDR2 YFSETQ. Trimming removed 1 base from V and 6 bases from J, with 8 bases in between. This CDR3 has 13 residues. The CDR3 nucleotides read TGCGCCAGCAGCTTGCTAACCCTCAATGAGCAGTTCTTC. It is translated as CASSLLTLNEQFF.

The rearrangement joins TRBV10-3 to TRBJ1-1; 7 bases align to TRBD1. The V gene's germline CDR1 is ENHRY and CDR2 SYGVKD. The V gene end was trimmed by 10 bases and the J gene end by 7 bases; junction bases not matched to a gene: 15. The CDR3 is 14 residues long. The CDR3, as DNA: TGTGCCACCGTGACAGGGAGTGACGTTTTTGAAGCTTTCTTT. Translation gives CATVTGSDVFEAFF.

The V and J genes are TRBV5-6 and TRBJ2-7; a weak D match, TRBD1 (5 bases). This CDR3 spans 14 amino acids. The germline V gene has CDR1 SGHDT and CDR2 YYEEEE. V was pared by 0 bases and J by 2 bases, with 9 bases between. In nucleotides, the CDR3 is TGTGCCAGCAGCTTGGACAGGATTCCCTACGAGCAGTACTTC. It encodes CASSLDRIPYEQYF.

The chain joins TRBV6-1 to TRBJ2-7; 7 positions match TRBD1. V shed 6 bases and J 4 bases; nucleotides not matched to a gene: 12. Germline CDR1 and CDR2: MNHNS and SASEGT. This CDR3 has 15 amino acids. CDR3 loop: CASSRLTGPPYEQYF. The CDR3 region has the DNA TGTGCCAGCAGCCGACTGACAGGGCCACCTTACGAGCAGTACTTC.

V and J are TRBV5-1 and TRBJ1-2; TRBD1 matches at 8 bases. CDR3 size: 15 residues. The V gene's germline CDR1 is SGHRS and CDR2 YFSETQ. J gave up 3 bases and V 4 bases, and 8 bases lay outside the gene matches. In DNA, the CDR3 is TGCGCCAGCAGCATGTATCCAGGGGGCGACTATGGCTACACCTTC. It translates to CASSMYPGGDYGYTF.

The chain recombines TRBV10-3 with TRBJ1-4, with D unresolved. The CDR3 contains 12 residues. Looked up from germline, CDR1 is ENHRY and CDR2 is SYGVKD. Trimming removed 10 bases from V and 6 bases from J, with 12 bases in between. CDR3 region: CATAPSDEKLFF. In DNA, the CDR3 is TGTGCCACCGCACCCAGTGATGAAAAACTGTTTTTT.

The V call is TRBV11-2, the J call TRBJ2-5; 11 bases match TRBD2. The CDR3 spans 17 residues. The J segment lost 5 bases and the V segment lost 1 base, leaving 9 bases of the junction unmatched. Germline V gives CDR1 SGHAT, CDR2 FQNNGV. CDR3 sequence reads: CASSLGATSGSRETQYF. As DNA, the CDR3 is TGTGCCAGCAGCTTAGGGGCAACTAGCGGGAGTCGGGAGACCCAGTACTTC.

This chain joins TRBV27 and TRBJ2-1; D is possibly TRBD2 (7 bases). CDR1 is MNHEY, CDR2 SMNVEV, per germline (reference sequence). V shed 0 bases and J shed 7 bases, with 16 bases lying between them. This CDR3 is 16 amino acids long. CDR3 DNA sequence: TGTGCCAGCAGTTTATCGGGGGGGGGCCGTGGGAATGAGCAGTTCTTC. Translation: CASSLSGGGRGNEQFF.

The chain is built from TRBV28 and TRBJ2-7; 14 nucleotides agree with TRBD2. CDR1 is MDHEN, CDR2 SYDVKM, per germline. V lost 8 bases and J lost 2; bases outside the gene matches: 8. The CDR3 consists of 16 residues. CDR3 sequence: CASSKTSGRGPYEQYF. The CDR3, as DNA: TGTGCCAGCTCTAAGACTAGCGGGAGGGGACCCTACGAGCAGTACTTC.

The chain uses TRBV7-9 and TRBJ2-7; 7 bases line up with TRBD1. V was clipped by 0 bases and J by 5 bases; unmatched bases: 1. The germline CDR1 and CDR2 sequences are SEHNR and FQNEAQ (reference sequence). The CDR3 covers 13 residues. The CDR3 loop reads CASSLADRDEQYF. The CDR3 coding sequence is TGTGCCAGCAGCTTAGCAGACAGGGACGAGCAGTACTTC.

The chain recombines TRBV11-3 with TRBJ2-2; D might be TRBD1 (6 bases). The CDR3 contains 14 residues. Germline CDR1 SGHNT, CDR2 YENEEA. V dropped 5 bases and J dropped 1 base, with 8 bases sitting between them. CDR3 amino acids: CASSPGQNTGELFF. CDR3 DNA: TGTGCCAGCAGCCCGGGACAGAACACCGGGGAGCTGTTTTTT.

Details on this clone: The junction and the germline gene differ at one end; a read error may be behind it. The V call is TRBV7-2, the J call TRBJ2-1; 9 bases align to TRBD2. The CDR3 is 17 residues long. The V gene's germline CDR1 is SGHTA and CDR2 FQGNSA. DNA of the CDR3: TGTGCCAGCAGCTTAGCGTATTGGCGGGAGGGGTACAGTGAGCAGTTCTTC. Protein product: CASSLAYWREGYSEQFF. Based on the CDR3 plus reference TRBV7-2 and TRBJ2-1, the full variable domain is GAGVSQSPSNKVTEKGKDVELRCDPISGHTALYWYRQSLGQGLEFLIYFQGNSAPDKSGLPSDRFSAERTGGSVSTLTIQRTQQEDSAVYLCASSLAYWREGYSEQFFGPGTRLTVL.

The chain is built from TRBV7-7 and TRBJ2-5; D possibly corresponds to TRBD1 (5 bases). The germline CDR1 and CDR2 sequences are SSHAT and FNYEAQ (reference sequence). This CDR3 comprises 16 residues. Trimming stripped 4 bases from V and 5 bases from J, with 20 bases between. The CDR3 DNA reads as TGTGCCAGCAGCTCCAACTCCCCAGGGTTAAGGGAGACCCAGTACTTC. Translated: CASSSNSPGLRETQYF. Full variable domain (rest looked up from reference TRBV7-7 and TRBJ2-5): GAGVSQSPRYKVTKRGQDVTLRCDPISSHATLYWYQQALGQGPEFLTYFNYEAQPDKSGLPSDRFSAERPEGSISTLTIQRTEQRDSAMYRCASSSNSPGLRETQYFGPGTRLLVL.

The CDR3 here is CASSLEGGLAGAGELFF. The CDR3 region has the DNA TGTGCCAGCAGCTTAGAGGGGGGACTAGCGGGAGCCGGGGAGCTGTTTTTT. The V call is TRBV11-3, the J call TRBJ2-2; 14 bases line up with TRBD2. The V and J ends lost 0 bases and 6 bases, in that order; junction bases with no gene match: 3. The CDR3 contains 17 residues. Germline-derived CDR1 and CDR2 are SGHNT and YENEEA.